This record concerns one T cell receptor beta chain sequence. The record originates from a study of blood T cells in healthy people across ages. It was with a sample-barcoded 5' primer and a J-beta primer mix that a second PCR of about 6 to 12 cycles was run. Each cDNA molecule, via a template-switch adaptor with 12 random nucleotides, was tagged. TCRdb reanalysed the 5' RACE reads using MiXCR and keeps one entry per CDR3 protein. Of roughly 680,000 distinct CDR3 sequences in the sample, over 40% were seen once. Germline V lookup: CDR1 SNHLY, CDR2 FYNNEI. V gave up 6 bases and J gave up 2 bases, with 12 bases separating them. The CDR3 runs to 14 residues.

Sequenced material: blood. The clonotype comes from an elderly woman in good health. The chain couples TRBV2 to TRBJ2-3; TRBD2 is a possible D gene (6 bases). Here the CDR3 reads CASSDGLITDTQYF. The CDR3 nucleotides are TGTGCCAGCAGCGATGGACTAATCACAGATACGCAGTATTTT.